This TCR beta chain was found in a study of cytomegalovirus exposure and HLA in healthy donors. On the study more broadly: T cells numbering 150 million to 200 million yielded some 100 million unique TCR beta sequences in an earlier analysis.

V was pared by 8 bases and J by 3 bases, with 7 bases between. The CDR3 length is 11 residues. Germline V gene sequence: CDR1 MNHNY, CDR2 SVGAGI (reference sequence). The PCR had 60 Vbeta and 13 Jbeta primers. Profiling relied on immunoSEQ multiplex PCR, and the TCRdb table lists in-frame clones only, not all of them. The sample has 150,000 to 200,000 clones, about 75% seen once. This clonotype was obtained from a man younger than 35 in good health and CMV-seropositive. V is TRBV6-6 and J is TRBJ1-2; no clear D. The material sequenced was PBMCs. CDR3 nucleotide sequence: TGTGCCAGCTCGATAGACTATGGCTACACCTTC. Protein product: CASSIDYGYTF.